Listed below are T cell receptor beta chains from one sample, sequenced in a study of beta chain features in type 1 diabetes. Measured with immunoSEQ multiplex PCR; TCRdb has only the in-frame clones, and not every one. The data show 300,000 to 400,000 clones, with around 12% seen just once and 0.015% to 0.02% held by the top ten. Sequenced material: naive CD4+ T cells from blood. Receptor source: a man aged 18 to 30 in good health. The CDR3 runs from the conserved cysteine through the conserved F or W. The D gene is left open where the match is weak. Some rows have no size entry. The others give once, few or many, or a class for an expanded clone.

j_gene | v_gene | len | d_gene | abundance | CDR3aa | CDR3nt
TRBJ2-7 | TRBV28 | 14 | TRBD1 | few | CASSLGTVRYEQYF | TGTGCCAGCAGTTTAGGGACAGTTCGCTACGAGCAGTACTTC
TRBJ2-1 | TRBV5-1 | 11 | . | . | CASKGENEQFF | TGCGCCAGCAAAGGAGAGAACGAGCAGTTCTTC
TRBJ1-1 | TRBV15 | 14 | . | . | CATSGGQTYTEAFF | TGTGCCACCAGCGGCGGACAGACTTACACTGAAGCTTTCTTT
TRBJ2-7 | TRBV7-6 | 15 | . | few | CASSPGGGTTYEQYF | TGTGCCAGCAGCCCCGGTGGCGGGACCACTTACGAGCAGTACTTC
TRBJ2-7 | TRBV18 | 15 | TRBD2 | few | CASSPLGGGRYEQYF | TGTGCCAGCTCACCACTTGGGGGGGGACGCTACGAGCAGTACTTC
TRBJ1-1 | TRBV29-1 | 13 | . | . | CSVGAGKNTEAFF | TGCAGCGTTGGGGCAGGGAAGAACACTGAAGCTTTCTTT
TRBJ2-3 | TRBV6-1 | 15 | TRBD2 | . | CASRRLAGGTDTQYF | TGTGCCAGCAGAAGATTAGCGGGAGGAACAGATACGCAGTATTTT
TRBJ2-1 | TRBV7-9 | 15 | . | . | CASSSVSSSYNEQFF | TGTGCCAGCAGCTCAGTCTCAAGCTCCTACAATGAGCAGTTCTTC
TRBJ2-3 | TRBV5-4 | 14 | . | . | CASSSASTTDTQYF | TGTGCCAGCAGCTCCGCGAGTACCACAGATACGCAGTATTTT
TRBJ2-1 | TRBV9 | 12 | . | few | CASSLVADEQFF | TGTGCCAGCAGCTTGGTAGCGGATGAGCAGTTCTTC
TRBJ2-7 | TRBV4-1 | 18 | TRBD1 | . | CASSQMFLETGASYEQYF | TGCGCCAGCAGCCAGATGTTCCTCGAGACAGGGGCTTCCTACGAGCAGTACTTC
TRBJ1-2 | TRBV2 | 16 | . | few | CASSEALSQGVRGYTF | TGTGCCAGCAGTGAAGCGCTTAGTCAGGGTGTTAGAGGCTACACCTTC
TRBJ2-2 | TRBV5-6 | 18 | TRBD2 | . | CASSLERGAHANTGELFF | TGTGCCAGCAGCTTGGAGCGGGGTGCCCATGCGAACACCGGGGAGCTGTTTTTT
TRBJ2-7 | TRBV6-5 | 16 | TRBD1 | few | CASSSVRTGDTYEQYF | TGTGCCAGCAGTTCCGTTCGGACAGGGGATACCTACGAGCAGTACTTC
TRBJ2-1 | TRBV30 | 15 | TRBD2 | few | CAWSGTSGVFNEQFF | TGTGCCTGGAGTGGGACTAGCGGTGTCTTCAATGAGCAGTTCTTC
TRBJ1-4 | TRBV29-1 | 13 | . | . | CSVGSLVGEKLFF | TGCAGCGTTGGTTCTCTAGTGGGTGAAAAACTGTTTTTT
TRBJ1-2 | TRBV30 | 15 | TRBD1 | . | CAWSGWDSRWRGYTF | TGTGCCTGGAGTGGTTGGGACAGCCGGTGGCGTGGCTACACCTTC
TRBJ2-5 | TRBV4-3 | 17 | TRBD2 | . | CASSQNSGLAGEETQYF | TGCGCCAGCAGCCAAAACTCGGGACTAGCGGGAGAAGAGACCCAGTACTTC
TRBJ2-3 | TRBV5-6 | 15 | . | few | CASRRSREETDTQYF | TGTGCCAGCAGACGGTCCAGGGAAGAGACAGATACGCAGTATTTT
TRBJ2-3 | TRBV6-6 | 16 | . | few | CASSYSLGRGTDTQYF | TGTGCCAGCAGTTACTCTCTTGGCAGGGGCACAGATACGCAGTATTTT
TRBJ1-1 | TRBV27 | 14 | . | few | CASSADLRGTEAFF | TGTGCCAGCAGTGCGGACCTTCGAGGGACTGAAGCTTTCTTT
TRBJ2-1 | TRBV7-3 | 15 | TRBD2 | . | CASSLSSGRSNEQFF | TGTGCCAGCAGCTTAAGTAGCGGGAGGAGCAATGAGCAGTTCTTC
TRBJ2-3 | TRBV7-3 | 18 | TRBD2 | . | CASSPEEGLAGGPDTQYF | TGTGCCAGCAGCCCGGAAGAGGGACTAGCGGGAGGTCCAGATACGCAGTATTTT
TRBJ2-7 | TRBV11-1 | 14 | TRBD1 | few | CASSLGRGSYEQYF | TGTGCCAGCAGCTTAGGCAGGGGGTCCTACGAGCAGTACTTC
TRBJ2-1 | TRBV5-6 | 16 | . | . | CASSPGGPRGYNEQFF | TGTGCCAGCAGCCCAGGTGGCCCCCGGGGTTACAATGAGCAGTTCTTC
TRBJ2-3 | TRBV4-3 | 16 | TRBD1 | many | CASSQAAGQGTDTQYF | TGCGCCAGCAGCCAAGCCGCGGGACAGGGCACAGATACGCAGTATTTT